The entry that follows covers one T cell receptor beta chain sequence. The target antigen is unknown. The CDR3 covers 13 residues. Germline lookup yields CDR1 MRHNA and CDR2 SNTAGT. Trimming at V came to 10 bases and at J to 0 bases, leaving 0 bases not matched to a gene. The PCR made use of 60 Vbeta and 13 Jbeta primers. Repertoires were generated with immunoSEQ multiplex PCR, while TCRdb's copy carries only in-frame clones and drops some. The data contain 55,000 to 80,000 clones, approximately 82% of them singletons. This sample stems from a study of cytomegalovirus exposure and HLA in healthy donors. Study observations and caveats: Likely technical artifact: a cluster of highly shared sequence variants. Per a later analysis, HLA-associated TCR beta chains showed more clonal expansion than other, equally common TCR beta chains. A later examination showed that TCR association rates differed by HLA locus, with DRB1 most and HLA-C fewest.

The chain has TRBV6-4 and TRBJ2-3; 11 bases line up with TRBD2. This clonotype was obtained from a man aged 18-30 years in good health and CMV-seronegative. The specimen sequenced was PBMCs. This chain's CDR3 is CATSGGSTDTQYF. The CDR3 DNA sequence: TGTGCCACTAGCGGGGGGAGCACAGATACGCAGTATTTT.